Each of the 9 T cell receptor beta chains below was sequenced from the same sample in a study of blood T cell repertoires in COVID-19. TCRdb keeps only in-frame clones here, not all; method: immunoSEQ multiplex PCR. The table has roughly 98,000 clones, approximately 92% seen once. Sample: peripheral blood. These receptors all stem from a woman aged 60-75 years with active COVID-19.

The chain uses TRBV6-5 and TRBJ2-1; 9 nucleotides align to TRBD1. With 5 bases clipped from V and 3 bases from J, the junction kept 8 bases outside the gene matches. From germline, CDR1 is MNHEY and CDR2 SVGAGI. This CDR3 has 16 amino acids. This CDR3 reads CASSHYRGQVYNEQFF. CDR3 nucleotides: TGTGCCAGCAGTCACTACAGGGGGCAGGTCTACAATGAGCAGTTCTTC.

V and J are TRBV19 and TRBJ1-1, with D possibly matching TRBD1 (5 bases). In germline, CDR1 is LNHDA, CDR2 SQIVND (reference sequence). V dropped 5 bases and J dropped 0 bases, with 7 bases sitting between them. CDR3 size: 13 residues. The CDR3 protein is CASSWGLNTEAFF. CDR3 DNA: TGTGCCAGTAGTTGGGGCTTGAACACTGAAGCTTTCTTT.

The rearrangement uses TRBV18 and TRBJ1-1; 8 nucleotides align to TRBD1. The CDR3 loop spans 14 amino acids. CDR1 is KGHSH and CDR2 is LQKENI in the germline V gene. With V trimmed by 3 bases and J by 1 base, 1 base remained unmatched. As DNA, the CDR3 is TGTGCCAGCTCACCGGGACAGGCGAACACTGAAGCTTTCTTT. It translates to CASSPGQANTEAFF.

The CDR3 is CASSLQGASGNTIYF. CDR3 sequence (DNA): TGTGCCAGCAGTTTACAGGGGGCGTCTGGAAACACCATATATTTT. V and J are TRBV3-1 (or the pseudogene TRBV3-2) and TRBJ1-3; 9 positions agree with TRBD1. V was clipped by 6 bases and J by 1 base; unmatched bases: 4. The CDR3 has 15 residues. Germline V gene data show CDR1 as LGHDT and CDR2 as YNNKEL (reference sequence).

J is TRBJ2-7 and V is TRBV28; 10 nucleotides agree with TRBD1. Germline-derived CDR1 and CDR2 are MDHEN and SYDVKM. The trim removed 6 bases at V and 2 bases at J, leaving 7 bases unmatched. The CDR3 contains 15 residues. CDR3 sequence: CASSPLGQGAYEQYF. CDR3 bases: TGTGCCAGCAGCCCACTCGGACAGGGGGCCTACGAGCAGTACTTC.

This chain connects TRBV5-1 to TRBJ2-3; maybe TRBD2 (7 bases). The CDR3 consists of 15 residues. Germline V CDR1 and CDR2: SGHRS, YFSETQ. V gave up 7 bases and J gave up 1 base, with 16 bases separating them. CDR3 sequence reads: CASGPGAGGTDTQYF. DNA of the CDR3: TGCGCCAGCGGCCCAGGGGCGGGAGGCACAGATACGCAGTATTTT.

The rearrangement links TRBV7-2 to TRBJ2-7; 7 bases are a match to TRBD2. V lost 7 bases, J lost 2 bases, and 11 bases stayed unmatched. The CDR3 runs to 15 residues. Germline values: CDR1 SGHTA, CDR2 FQGNSA. As DNA, the CDR3 is TGTGCCAGCACCCCATCCAGCGGGATCGCCTACGAGCAGTACTTC. Residues: CASTPSSGIAYEQYF. Full variable domain (missing parts from reference TRBV7-2 and TRBJ2-7): GAGVSQSPSNKVTEKGKDVELRCDPISGHTALYWYRQSLGQGLEFLIYFQGNSAPDKSGLPSDRFSAERTGGSVSTLTIQRTQQEDSAVYLCASTPSSGIAYEQYFGPGTRLTVT.

V and J are TRBV7-9 and TRBJ1-4, with a possible D match to TRBD1 (5 bases). There are 14 residues in the CDR3. Trimming removed 5 bases from V and 4 bases from J, with 11 bases in between. The germline V gene has CDR1 SEHNR and CDR2 FQNEAQ (reference sequence). The CDR3 DNA sequence: TGTGCCAGCAGCGCCGGACAATATAATGAAAAACTGTTTTTT. Translation gives CASSAGQYNEKLFF. Full variable domain (rest looked up from reference TRBV7-9 and TRBJ1-4): DTGVSQNPRHKITKRGQNVTFRCDPISEHNRLYWYRQTLGQGPEFLTYFQNEAQLEKSRLLSDRFSAERPKGSFSTLEIQRTEQGDSAMYLCASSAGQYNEKLFFGSGTQLSVL.

CDR3 in DNA: TGTGCCAGCAGTTACTCGACGCGGTCGAACACTGAAGCTTTCTTT. It specifies CASSYSTRSNTEAFF. The genes are TRBV6-5 and TRBJ1-1; D gene ambiguous. The CDR3 consists of 15 residues. Germline V lookup: CDR1 MNHEY, CDR2 SVGAGI. The V end was cut by 0 bases, the J end by 1 base, with 9 bases between.